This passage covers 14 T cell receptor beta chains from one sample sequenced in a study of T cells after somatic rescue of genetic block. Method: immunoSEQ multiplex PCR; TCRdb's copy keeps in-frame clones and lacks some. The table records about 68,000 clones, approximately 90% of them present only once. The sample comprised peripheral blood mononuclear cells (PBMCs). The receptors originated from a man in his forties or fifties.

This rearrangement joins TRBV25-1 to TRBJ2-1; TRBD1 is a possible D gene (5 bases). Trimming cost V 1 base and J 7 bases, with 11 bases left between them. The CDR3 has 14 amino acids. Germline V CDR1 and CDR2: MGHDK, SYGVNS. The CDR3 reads CASSESGRVNEQFF. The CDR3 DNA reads TGTGCCAGCAGTGAATCTGGCAGGGTGAATGAGCAGTTCTTC.

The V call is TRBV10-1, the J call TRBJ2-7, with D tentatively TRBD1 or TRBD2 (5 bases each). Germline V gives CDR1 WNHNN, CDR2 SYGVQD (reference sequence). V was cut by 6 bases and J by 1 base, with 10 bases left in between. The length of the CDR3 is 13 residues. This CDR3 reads CASSDGASYEQYF. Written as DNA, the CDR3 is TGCGCCAGCAGCGACGGGGCTTCCTACGAGCAGTACTTC.

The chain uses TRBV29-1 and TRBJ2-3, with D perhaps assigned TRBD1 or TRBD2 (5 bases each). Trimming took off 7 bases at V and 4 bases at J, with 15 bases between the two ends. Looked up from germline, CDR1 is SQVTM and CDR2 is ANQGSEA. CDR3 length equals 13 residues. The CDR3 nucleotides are TGCAGCGGCACTAGTTCGGGGCCAGATACGCAGTATTTT. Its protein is CSGTSSGPDTQYF.

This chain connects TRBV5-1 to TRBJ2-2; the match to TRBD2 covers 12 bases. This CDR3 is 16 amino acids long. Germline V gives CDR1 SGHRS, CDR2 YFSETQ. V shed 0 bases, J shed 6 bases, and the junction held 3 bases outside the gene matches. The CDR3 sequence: CASSLASGGAAGELFF. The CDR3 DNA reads TGCGCCAGCAGCTTGGCTAGCGGGGGGGCCGCCGGGGAGCTGTTTTTT. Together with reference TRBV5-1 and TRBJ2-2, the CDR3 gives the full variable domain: KAGVTQTPRYLIKTRGQQVTLSCSPISGHRSVSWYQQTPGQGLQFLFEYFSETQRNKGNFPGRFSGRQFSNSRSEMNVSTLELGDSALYLCASSLASGGAAGELFFGEGSRLTVL.

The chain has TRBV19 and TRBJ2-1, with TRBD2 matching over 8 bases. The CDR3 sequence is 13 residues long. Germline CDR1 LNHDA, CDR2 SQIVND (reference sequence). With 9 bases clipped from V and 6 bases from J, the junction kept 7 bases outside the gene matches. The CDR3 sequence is CASSGGPGNEQFF. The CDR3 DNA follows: TGTGCCAGCAGCGGGGGTCCCGGCAATGAGCAGTTCTTC.

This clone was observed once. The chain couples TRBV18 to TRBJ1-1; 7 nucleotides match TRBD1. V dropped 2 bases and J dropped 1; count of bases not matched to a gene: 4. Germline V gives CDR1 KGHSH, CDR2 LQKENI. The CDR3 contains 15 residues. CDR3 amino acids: CASSPMGQSNTEAFF. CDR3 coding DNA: TGTGCCAGCTCACCAATGGGACAGTCGAACACTGAAGCTTTCTTT.

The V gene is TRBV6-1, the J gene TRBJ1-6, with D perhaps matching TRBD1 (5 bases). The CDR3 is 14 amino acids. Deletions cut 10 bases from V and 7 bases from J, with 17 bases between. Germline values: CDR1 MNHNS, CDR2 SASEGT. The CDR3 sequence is CATTPRDGNSPLHF. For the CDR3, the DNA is TGTGCCACCACCCCACGGGACGGCAATTCACCCCTCCACTTT.

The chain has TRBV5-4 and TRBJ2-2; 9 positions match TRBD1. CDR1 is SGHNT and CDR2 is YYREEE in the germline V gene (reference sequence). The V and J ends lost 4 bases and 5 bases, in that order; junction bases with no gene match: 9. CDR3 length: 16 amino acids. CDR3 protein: CASSPQGQGLTGELFF. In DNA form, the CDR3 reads TGTGCCAGCAGCCCACAGGGACAGGGCTTGACCGGGGAGCTGTTTTTT.

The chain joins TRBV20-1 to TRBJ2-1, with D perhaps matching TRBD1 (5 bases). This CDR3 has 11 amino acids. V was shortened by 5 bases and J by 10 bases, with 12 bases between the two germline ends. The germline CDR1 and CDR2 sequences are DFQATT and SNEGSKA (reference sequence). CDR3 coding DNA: TGCAGTGCTGCGCAGGGCCGCGAGCAGTTCTTC. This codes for CSAAQGREQFF.

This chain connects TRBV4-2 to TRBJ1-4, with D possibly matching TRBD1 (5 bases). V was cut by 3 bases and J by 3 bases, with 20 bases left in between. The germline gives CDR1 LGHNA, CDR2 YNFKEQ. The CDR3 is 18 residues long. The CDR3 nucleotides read TGTGCCAGCAGCCAGATTTGGAGGCAGGACATATCTAATGAAAAACTGTTTTTT. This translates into CASSQIWRQDISNEKLFF.

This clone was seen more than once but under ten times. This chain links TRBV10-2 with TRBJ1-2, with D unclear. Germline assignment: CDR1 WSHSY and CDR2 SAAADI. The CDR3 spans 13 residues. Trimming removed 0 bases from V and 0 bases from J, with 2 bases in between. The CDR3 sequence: CASSESSNYGYTF. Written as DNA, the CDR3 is TGCGCCAGCAGTGAGTCCTCTAACTATGGCTACACCTTC.

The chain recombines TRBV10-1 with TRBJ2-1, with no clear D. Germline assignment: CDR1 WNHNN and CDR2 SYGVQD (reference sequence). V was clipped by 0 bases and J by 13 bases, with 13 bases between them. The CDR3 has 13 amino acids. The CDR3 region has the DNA TGCGCCAGCAGTGAGTCGTATGGCCTTCCCCAGTTCTTC. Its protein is CASSESYGLPQFF.

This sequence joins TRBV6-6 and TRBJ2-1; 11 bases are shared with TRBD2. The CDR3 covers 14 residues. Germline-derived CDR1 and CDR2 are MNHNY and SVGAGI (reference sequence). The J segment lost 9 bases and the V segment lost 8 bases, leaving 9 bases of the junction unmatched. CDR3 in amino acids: CASGPILAGAEQFF. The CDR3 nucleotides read TGTGCCAGCGGTCCGATACTAGCGGGGGCTGAGCAGTTCTTC.

The CDR3 DNA reads TGTGCCAGTAGTATAGCTGCGCCGGGGGGCGAGCAGTACTTC. This translates into CASSIAAPGGEQYF. The V and J genes are TRBV19 and TRBJ2-7; 7 nucleotides line up with TRBD2. CDR3 length: 14 residues. The trim removed 1 base at V and 6 bases at J, leaving 6 bases unmatched. Per germline, CDR1 LNHDA and CDR2 SQIVND (reference sequence).